This TCR beta chain appears in the sequencing data of a study of T cell responses to AZD1222 COVID-19 vaccine. CDR1 is SGHRS, CDR2 YFSETQ, per germline. CDR3 length equals 14 residues. Trimming cost V 2 bases and J 1 base, with 9 bases left between them. As regards this clone: The antigen is unknown.

Study results and limitations: Vaccine-related CD4 TCRs covered spike, predominating at 160-218 and 743-854. It should be noted that donors were predominantly white British and more often female, and clonal diversity was possibly underestimated.

The data were produced by immunoSEQ multiplex PCR, yet TCRdb's version contains in-frame clones alone and is incomplete. The profile shows 100,000 to 150,000 clones, roughly 85% of them singletons. The sample consisted of peripheral blood, taken on day 0 of MenACWY control vaccination. The TCR sequence derives from an adult in good health. The J gene is TRBJ1-1, the V gene TRBV5-1, with D tentatively TRBD1 (5 bases). The CDR3 coding sequence is TGCGCCAGCAGCTTACAGGCTGGGAACACTGAAGCTTTCTTT. Translation: CASSLQAGNTEAFF. Filled out from reference TRBV5-1 and TRBJ1-1, the complete variable domain reads KAGVTQTPRYLIKTRGQQVTLSCSPISGHRSVSWYQQTPGQGLQFLFEYFSETQRNKGNFPGRFSGRQFSNSRSEMNVSTLELGDSALYLCASSLQAGNTEAFFGQGTRLTVV.